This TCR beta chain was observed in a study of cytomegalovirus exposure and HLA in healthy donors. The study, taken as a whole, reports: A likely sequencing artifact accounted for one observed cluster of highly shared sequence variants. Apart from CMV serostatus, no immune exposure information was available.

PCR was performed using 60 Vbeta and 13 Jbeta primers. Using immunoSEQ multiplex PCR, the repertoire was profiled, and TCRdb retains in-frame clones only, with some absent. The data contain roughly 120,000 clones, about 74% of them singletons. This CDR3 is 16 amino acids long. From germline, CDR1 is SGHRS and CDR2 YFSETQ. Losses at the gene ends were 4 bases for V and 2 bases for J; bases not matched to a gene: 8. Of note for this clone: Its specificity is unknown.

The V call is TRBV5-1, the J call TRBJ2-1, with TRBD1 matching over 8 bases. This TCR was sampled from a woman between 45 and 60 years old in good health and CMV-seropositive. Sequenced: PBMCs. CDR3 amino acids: CASSQRTGSTYNEQFF. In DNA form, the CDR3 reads TGCGCCAGCAGCCAGCGGACAGGGTCAACCTACAATGAGCAGTTCTTC. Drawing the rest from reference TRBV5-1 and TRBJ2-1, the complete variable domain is KAGVTQTPRYLIKTRGQQVTLSCSPISGHRSVSWYQQTPGQGLQFLFEYFSETQRNKGNFPGRFSGRQFSNSRSEMNVSTLELGDSALYLCASSQRTGSTYNEQFFGPGTRLTVL.